One sample yielded the 31 T cell receptor beta chains listed below, sequenced in a study of T-cell reconstitution after alpha-beta-depleted transplantation in children. Preparation of the TCRbeta library was carried out with unique molecular identifiers. TCRdb reprocessed the PCR reads via MiXCR and lists one record per CDR3 protein. The profile shows around 960,000 distinct CDR3 sequences, roughly 29% of them singletons. Sequencing was performed on PBMCs, mostly from graft donor cells, taken 360 days after TCRalphabeta/CD19-depleted stem cell transplant. Receptor source: a boy younger than two who had a stem cell transplant for SCID, so the T cells may come from the graft donor.

The chain joins TRBV29-1 to TRBJ2-7; D may be TRBD1 or TRBD2 (5 bases each). V was clipped by 7 bases and J by 2 bases, with 18 bases between them. From germline, CDR1 is SQVTM and CDR2 ANQGSEA. The CDR3 length is 14 residues. The CDR3 reads CSARRGADTYEQYF. DNA of the CDR3: TGCAGCGCCCGAAGAGGGGCCGACACCTACGAGCAGTACTTC.

Ten or more counts support this clonotype. The genes are TRBV9 and TRBJ2-5; TRBD2 might be the D (6 bases). This CDR3 has 14 residues. Trimming took 4 bases from V and 1 from J, leaving 11 bases between them. From germline, CDR1 is SGDLS and CDR2 YYNGEE. CDR3 loop: CASSPQGGQETQYF. As DNA, the CDR3 is TGTGCCAGCAGCCCCCAGGGAGGCCAAGAGACCCAGTACTTC.

This clonotype was picked up one time. The chain joins TRBV2 to TRBJ2-7; tentative D call: TRBD1 (6 bases). The CDR3 covers 13 residues. The germline V and J ends were trimmed by 7 bases and 2 bases, with 12 bases remaining between them. Germline V gives CDR1 SNHLY, CDR2 FYNNEI. The CDR3 here is CASMRRGTYEQYF. DNA for the CDR3: TGTGCCAGCATGCGCAGGGGCACCTACGAGCAGTACTTC.

The J gene is TRBJ1-1, the V gene TRBV12-3 or TRBV12-4; the D is unclear. V lost 5 bases and J lost 7, with 17 bases in between. This CDR3 contains 14 residues. The CDR3 spells CASSHGLEAVEAFF. In DNA form, the CDR3 reads TGTGCCAGCAGTCACGGGTTGGAGGCTGTTGAAGCTTTCTTT.

The rearrangement uses TRBV5-1 and TRBJ2-7; 9 bases map to TRBD1. Germline V gene lookup returns CDR1 SGHRS and CDR2 YFSETQ. This CDR3 spans 14 amino acids. Trimming at V came to 2 bases and at J to 6 bases, leaving 6 bases not matched to a gene. CDR3 nucleotides: TGCGCCAGCAGCTTTCGGACAGGGGTGGGCGAGCAGTACTTC. It is translated as CASSFRTGVGEQYF.

This clonotype was observed a few times. The rearrangement joins TRBV5-5 to TRBJ2-7; the D gene could be TRBD1 or TRBD2 (5 bases each). The CDR3 runs to 15 residues. The germline CDR1 and CDR2 sequences are SGHKS and YYEKEE (reference sequence). Trimming cost V 0 bases and J 4 bases, with 14 bases left between them. The CDR3 region is CASSLGDQTFYEQYF. CDR3 nucleotide sequence: TGTGCCAGCAGCTTGGGGGACCAAACCTTTTACGAGCAGTACTTC.

This clonotype occurred a few times. The V and J genes are TRBV9 and TRBJ1-2; possibly TRBD1 for D (6 bases). The germline gives CDR1 SGDLS, CDR2 YYNGEE. V gave up 0 bases and J gave up 1 base, with 10 bases separating them. This CDR3 has 15 amino acids. The CDR3 reads CASSVVTGINYGYTF. The CDR3 DNA sequence: TGTGCCAGCAGCGTAGTAACAGGGATTAACTATGGCTACACCTTC.

CDR3 protein: CASTQQGAHYEQYF. The CDR3 nucleotides are TGTGCCAGCACCCAACAGGGGGCCCACTACGAGCAGTACTTC. The chain recombines TRBV13 with TRBJ2-7, with 9 nucleotides matching TRBD1. This CDR3 comprises 14 residues. Germline V gene data show CDR1 as PRHDT and CDR2 as FYEKMQ (reference sequence). J was trimmed by 3 bases and V by 7 bases; bases with no gene match: 7.

This clonotype appeared once. This chain connects TRBV7-8 to TRBJ2-1; D gene ambiguous. Germline V gives CDR1 SGHVS, CDR2 FQNEAQ. This CDR3 has 15 residues. V was shortened by 1 base and J by 6 bases, with 13 bases between the two germline ends. This CDR3 is CASSLVRVPANEQFF. The CDR3 region has the DNA TGTGCCAGCAGCTTAGTTAGGGTCCCGGCCAATGAGCAGTTCTTC.

CDR3 nucleotide sequence: TGCAGCGTAGGGACTACCTGGAAGGATGAGCAGTTCTTC. It is translated as CSVGTTWKDEQFF. The chain uses TRBV29-1 and TRBJ2-1; 7 nucleotides agree with TRBD2. Unmatched junction bases numbered 10, after V lost 6 bases and J lost 8 bases. This CDR3 region has 13 residues. Germline V gene sequence: CDR1 SQVTM, CDR2 ANQGSEA.

The gene calls are TRBV5-1 and TRBJ2-1; tentatively, D is TRBD2 (6 bases). The V and J ends lost 4 bases and 2 bases respectively, with 16 bases between them. The CDR3 runs 16 residues. Germline V gene lookup returns CDR1 SGHRS and CDR2 YFSETQ. CDR3 in DNA: TGCGCCAGCAGCCCTTCTAGCGTGCCCACCTACAATGAGCAGTTCTTC. As protein: CASSPSSVPTYNEQFF.

This clonotype was seen a few times. This chain links TRBV11-1 with TRBJ2-4; 7 positions match TRBD2. CDR3 size: 16 residues. Germline CDR1 and CDR2: SGHAT and FQDESV (reference sequence). V dropped 5 bases and J dropped 0; count of bases not matched to a gene: 7. In DNA form, the CDR3 reads TGTGCCAGCAGCCCCCAAGGGAGGGTAGCCAAAAACATTCAGTACTTC. It translates to CASSPQGRVAKNIQYF.

This chain links TRBV20-1 with TRBJ1-2, with TRBD1 identical over 9 bases. Germline loops: CDR1 DFQATT, CDR2 SNEGSKA (reference sequence). The CDR3 sequence is 14 residues long. V lost 3 bases and J lost 4; bases outside the gene matches: 6. CDR3 in DNA: TGCAGTGCTAGCCCGGACAGGGGACCCTATGGCTACACCTTC. This gives the protein CSASPDRGPYGYTF.

The genes are TRBV7-2 and TRBJ2-7; D unresolved. This CDR3 has 12 amino acids. Germline V gene sequence: CDR1 SGHTA, CDR2 FQGNSA. Trimming removed 4 bases from V and 6 bases from J, with 10 bases in between. The CDR3 nucleotides are TGTGCCAGCAGCTCCGTAGGTCTCGAGCAGTACTTC. Encoded protein: CASSSVGLEQYF.

This clonotype turned up a few times. The gene calls are TRBV12-3 or TRBV12-4 and TRBJ1-3; D ambiguous. The V end lost 3 bases, the J end lost 0 bases, and 18 bases lay between the germline ends. The CDR3 is made up of 18 amino acids. The chain's CDR3 is CASSFRVRDYDSGNTIYF. For the CDR3, the DNA is TGTGCCAGCAGTTTTCGGGTTAGAGATTATGACTCTGGAAACACCATATATTTT.

The chain links TRBV5-1 to TRBJ2-5, with D perhaps TRBD2 (5 bases). Trimming took 6 bases from V and 4 from J, leaving 19 bases between them. CDR1 and CDR2 (germline): SGHRS, YFSETQ. The CDR3 runs 15 residues. The CDR3 DNA reads as TGCGCCAGCACCAAATCACAGACTACTCGAGAGACCCAGTACTTC. Translation gives CASTKSQTTRETQYF.

This clonotype was found a few times. This chain links TRBV20-1 with TRBJ1-5; D not resolved. The CDR3 sequence is 13 residues long. Trimming took off 7 bases at V and 0 bases at J, with 10 bases between the two ends. Per germline, CDR1 DFQATT and CDR2 SNEGSKA (reference sequence). The CDR3 DNA sequence: TGCAGTGTTAGGCAGTATAGCAATCAGCCCCAGCATTTT. Protein sequence: CSVRQYSNQPQHF.

The genes are TRBV9 and TRBJ1-1; D not resolved. This CDR3 has 14 amino acids. Germline CDR1 is SGDLS and CDR2 is YYNGEE. Trimming shortened V by 0 bases and J by 1 base, and 7 bases separated the two germline ends. The CDR3 DNA follows: TGTGCCAGCAGCGTAGGTCTTTCGAACACTGAAGCTTTCTTT. Its protein is CASSVGLSNTEAFF.

This clonotype was observed a handful of times. The chain combines TRBV12-3 or TRBV12-4 with TRBJ1-1, with a tentative D call TRBD1 (6 bases). V lost 6 bases, J lost 11 bases, and 19 bases lay in between. CDR3 length: 13 amino acids. CDR3 residues: CASSPPGPTGAFF. DNA of the CDR3: TGTGCCAGCAGCCCGCCGGGACCCACAGGGGCTTTCTTT.

The V call is TRBV6-1, the J call TRBJ1-5, with D perhaps TRBD1 (6 bases). Deletions cut 8 bases from V and 4 bases from J, with 15 bases between. CDR1 and CDR2 from the germline V gene are MNHNS and SASEGT. The CDR3 covers 14 residues. CDR3 nucleotides: TGTGCCAGCCGTCCGGGGGCTTCAAATCAGCCCCAGCATTTT. It codes for CASRPGASNQPQHF.

The CDR3 loop is CTSSQASSGVMNCEQYF. The CDR3 DNA sequence: TGCACCAGCAGCCAAGCCTCCTCAGGAGTCATGAACTGCGAGCAGTACTTC. The chain uses TRBV1 and TRBJ2-7; the table's TRBD2 call for D was not verified on the DNA. TRBV1 corresponds to a pseudogene. The CDR3 contains 17 residues.

The J gene is TRBJ2-7, the V gene TRBV2, with 7 bases fitting TRBD1. The trim removed 2 bases at V and 5 bases at J, leaving 6 bases unmatched. Germline V lookup: CDR1 SNHLY, CDR2 FYNNEI. The CDR3 runs to 14 residues. The CDR3 is CASSERQGIDEQYF. The CDR3 bases are TGTGCCAGCAGTGAAAGACAGGGTATCGACGAGCAGTACTTC. The whole variable domain, filled in from reference TRBV2 and TRBJ2-7, reads EPEVTQTPSHQVTQMGQEVILRCVPISNHLYFYWYRQILGQKVEFLVSFYNNEISEKSEIFDDQFSVERPDGSNFTLKIRSTKLEDSAMYFCASSERQGIDEQYFGPGTRLTVT.

The sample holds a few counts of this clonotype. Germline is not matched at one junction end, which may reflect a read error. This rearrangement joins TRBV5-1 to TRBJ2-5; a weak D match, TRBD1 (5 bases). CDR1 and CDR2 (germline): SGHRS, YFSETQ. This CDR3 has 13 amino acids. The DNA of the CDR3 is TGCGCCAGCGGCTTTATCCAGGGTATACGGCAGTACTTC. Amino acid sequence: CASGFIQGIRQYF.

This clonotype was found many times. The chain joins TRBV14 to TRBJ2-7; D not resolved. The V gene lost 5 bases and the J gene lost 4 bases, with 9 bases spanning the gap. This CDR3 comprises 12 residues. The germline gives CDR1 SGHDN, CDR2 FVKESK. CDR3 loop: CASSRTAYEQYF. The CDR3 nucleotides are TGTGCCAGCAGCAGAACAGCTTACGAGCAGTACTTC.

This chain joins TRBV4-3 and TRBJ2-7, with D possibly TRBD1 on 5 matching bases. Germline V gene lookup returns CDR1 LGHNA and CDR2 YSLEER. The CDR3 length is 16 residues. Trimming removed 0 bases from V and 2 bases from J, with 14 bases in between. CDR3 coding DNA: TGCGCCAGCAGCCAAGATCAGCAGGGTGGGGCCTACGAGCAGTACTTC. Its protein product is CASSQDQQGGAYEQYF.

Concerning this clonotype itself: At one of its ends the junction is not consistent with the germline gene, which may arise from a read error. This chain connects TRBV3-1 to TRBJ2-7; 8 nucleotides agree with TRBD1. This CDR3 comprises 12 residues. CDR1 LGHDT and CDR2 YNNKEL come from the germline V gene (reference sequence). In DNA, the CDR3 is TGTGCCAGCAGCCAAGGAAGGGACAGGAAGAACTTC. It yields the protein CASSQGRDRKNF.

This chain connects TRBV29-1 to TRBJ2-5, with D uncertain. The CDR3 extends over 10 amino acids. V gave up 4 bases and J gave up 5 bases, with 5 bases separating them. The germline gives CDR1 SQVTM, CDR2 ANQGSEA. The CDR3 sequence: CSVVFETQYF. CDR3 bases: TGCAGCGTTGTGTTTGAGACCCAGTACTTC. Complete variable domain (other parts from reference TRBV29-1 and TRBJ2-5): SAVISQKPSRDICQRGTSLTIQCQVDSQVTMMFWYRQQPGQSLTLIATANQGSEATYESGFVIDKFPISRPNLTFSTLTVSNMSPEDSSIYLCSVVFETQYFGPGTRLLVL.

V gene TRBV21-1 combines with J gene TRBJ2-7. TRBV21-1 is deemed a pseudogene. The CDR3 covers 14 residues. In DNA, the CDR3 is TGTGCCAGCAGCAAAGGGTCTGCTGACTACGAGCAGTACTTC. It is translated as CASSKGSADYEQYF.

The genes are TRBV10-3 and TRBJ2-3; 10 bases line up with TRBD2. Trimming at V came to 10 bases and at J to 1 base, leaving 11 bases not matched to a gene. The CDR3 consists of 16 residues. In germline, CDR1 is ENHRY, CDR2 SYGVKD. The CDR3 is CATSSLAGVGTDTQYF. The CDR3 DNA reads as TGTGCCACTTCATCTCTAGCGGGGGTCGGCACAGATACGCAGTATTTT.

The chain uses TRBV28 and TRBJ2-2; no firm D call. The germline V gene encodes CDR1 MDHEN and CDR2 SYDVKM. The ends were cut back, 3 bases at V and 1 base at J, with 9 bases in the middle. The CDR3 has 15 amino acids. The CDR3 loop is CASSFGQENTGELFF. The CDR3 DNA is TGTGCCAGCAGTTTCGGGCAGGAGAACACCGGGGAGCTGTTTTTT.

This chain joins TRBV12-3 or TRBV12-4 and TRBJ2-1; D is uncertain. Trimming left V 6 bases short and J 0 bases short, with 9 bases between. The CDR3 contains 14 residues. This CDR3 is CASRARVSYNEQFF. The CDR3 DNA follows: TGTGCCAGCAGGGCCCGGGTCTCCTACAATGAGCAGTTCTTC.